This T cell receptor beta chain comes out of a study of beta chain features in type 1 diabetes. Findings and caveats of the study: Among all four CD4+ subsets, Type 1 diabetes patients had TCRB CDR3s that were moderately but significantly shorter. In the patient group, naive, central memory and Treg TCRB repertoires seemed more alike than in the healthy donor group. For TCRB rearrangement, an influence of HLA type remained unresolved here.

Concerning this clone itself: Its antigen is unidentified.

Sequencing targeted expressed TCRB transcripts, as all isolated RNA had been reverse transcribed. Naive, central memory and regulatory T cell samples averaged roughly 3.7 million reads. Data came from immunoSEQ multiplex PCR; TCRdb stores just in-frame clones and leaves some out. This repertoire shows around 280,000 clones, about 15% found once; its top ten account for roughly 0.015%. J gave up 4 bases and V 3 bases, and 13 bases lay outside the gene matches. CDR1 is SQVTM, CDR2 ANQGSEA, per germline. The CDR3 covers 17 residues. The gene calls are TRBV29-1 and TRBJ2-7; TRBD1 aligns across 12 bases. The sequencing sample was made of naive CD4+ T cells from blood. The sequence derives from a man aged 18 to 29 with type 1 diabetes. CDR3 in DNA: TGCAGCGTTGAGATACCGTCAGGGGACAGGGGGCGTTACGAGCAGTACTTC. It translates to CSVEIPSGDRGRYEQYF.